The rows below give T cell receptor beta chains drawn from one sample of a study of blood T cells in healthy people across ages. Each CDR3 protein is one row after TCRdb ran MiXCR on the 5' RACE reads. This sample yields 550,000 to 700,000 distinct CDR3 sequences, of which approximately 27% are seen a single time; around 20% belongs to the top ten. The sample comprised blood. The receptors here all came from a woman aged 70-85 years in good health. CDR3s include the opening cysteine and the closing phenylalanine or tryptophan. Each record gives: clone size, J gene, V gene, D gene, CDR3 length, CDR3 DNA, CDR3 protein. The D gene is left open where the match is weak. Size tells how often a clone was seen (once, few, many) or the class of an expanded clone, and some rows leave it out.

. TRBJ1-5 TRBV4-2 . 15 TGTGCCAGCAGCCAAAAGGGGCAGAGCAATCAGCCCCAGCATTTT CASSQKGQSNQPQHF
few TRBJ2-5 TRBV9 . 16 TGTGCCAGCAGCTCGAACGAGGGCGGAAGACAAGAGACCCAGTACTTC CASSSNEGGRQETQYF
many TRBJ2-1 TRBV2 . 12 TGTGCCAGCAGTGCCCTACAGGGTGAGCAGTTCTTC CASSALQGEQFF
few TRBJ2-3 TRBV20-1 . 14 TGCAGTGCCCGGGGACAAATCAACACAGATACGCAGTATTTT CSARGQINTDTQYF
few TRBJ1-2 TRBV18 TRBD1 16 TGTGCCAGCTCCCTCAGAGGACCAGGGGGCAACTATGGCTACACCTTC CASSLRGPGGNYGYTF
. TRBJ2-1 TRBV7-2 TRBD2 14 TGTGCCAGCAGCTCCGGACTAGTATTCAATGAGCAGTTCTTC CASSSGLVFNEQFF
few TRBJ2-5 TRBV9 . 15 TGTGCCAGCAGCAAACAACCGGGGCTGGAAGAGACCCAGTACTTC CASSKQPGLEETQYF
few TRBJ2-4 TRBV7-8 TRBD2 13 TGTGCCAGCAGCCAAGAGATTGGGCGGGGGAAGAACTTC CASSQEIGRGKNF
. TRBJ1-2 TRBV29-1 . 12 TGCAGCGTTGGGGCACTTCTCAATGGCTACACCTTC CSVGALLNGYTF
. TRBJ1-2 TRBV11-2 . 13 TGTGCCAGCAGCTTGGGTCTCACTGGGGGCTACACCTTC CASSLGLTGGYTF
few TRBJ2-1 TRBV3-1 TRBD2 13 TGTGCCAGCAGCCAGGACCTAGCGGGGGCGCAGTTCTTC CASSQDLAGAQFF
few TRBJ2-5 TRBV7-2 TRBD2 17 TGTGCCAGCAGCTTACCCTGGACTAGCGGGGGGTCAGAGACCCAGTACTTC CASSLPWTSGGSETQYF
. TRBJ2-7 TRBV3-1 . 15 TGTGCCAGCAGCCAAGTTGGGGGAAAGTCCTACGAGCAGTACTTC CASSQVGGKSYEQYF
. TRBJ2-4 TRBV23-1 . 17 TGCGCCAGCAGTCGGGACGGAGAAGAGATAGCCAAAAACATTCAGTACTTC CASSRDGEEIAKNIQYF
few TRBJ1-5 TRBV12-3/TRBV12-4 TRBD1 14 TGTGCCAGCACTAGAGGACAGGGGAATCAGCCCCAGCATTTT CASTRGQGNQPQHF
. TRBJ1-1 TRBV19 . 14 TGTGCCAGTAGTATTGGTCAGGGGAGCGGTGCAGCTTTCTTT CASSIGQGSGAAFF
. TRBJ2-3 TRBV24-1 . 14 TGTGCCACCAGTGATGCCCGAGGGACAGATACGCAGTATTTT CATSDARGTDTQYF
. TRBJ1-1 TRBV6-2/TRBV6-3 . 9 TGTGCCACCTTTTACGGAGCTTTCTTT CATFYGAFF
. TRBJ1-2 TRBV7-2 . 16 TGTGCCAGCAGCAATCTTCAGGGACAAGATAACTATGGCTACACCTTC CASSNLQGQDNYGYTF
. TRBJ2-1 TRBV5-1 . 17 TGCGCCAGCAGCTTGGCCGGGGCGGGACAAACCTACAATGAGCAGTTCTTC CASSLAGAGQTYNEQFF
. TRBJ1-5 TRBV6-5 . 14 TGTGCCAGCAGTTACAACAGGGTCGGACAGCCCCAGCATTTT CASSYNRVGQPQHF
. TRBJ2-1 TRBV9 TRBD2 17 TGTGCCAGCAGCGTAGCTGGAGGGGGACTAGCGGAGAAAATGCAGTTCTTC CASSVAGGGLAEKMQFF
few TRBJ2-5 TRBV7-3 . 16 TGTGCCAGCAGCTTAAGGGCGGCCCTAGGGAGGGAGACCCAGTACTTC CASSLRAALGRETQYF
. TRBJ2-7 TRBV6-5 . 14 TGTGCCAGCAGTTACCATGGGCGGACCTACGAGCAGTACTTC CASSYHGRTYEQYF
. TRBJ2-5 TRBV15 TRBD2 14 TGTGCCACTGCGGGGGGAAAGTACCAAGAGACCCAGTACTTC CATAGGKYQETQYF
few TRBJ1-2 TRBV6-6 TRBD1 15 TGTGCCAGCAGTAAACAGGGGGCGGACGGCTATGGCTACACCTTC CASSKQGADGYGYTF
. TRBJ2-7 TRBV5-1 TRBD2 15 TGCGCCAGCTCCCTGGAGGCGGGGGGGCGAGTCGAGCAGTACTTC CASSLEAGGRVEQYF
few TRBJ2-1 TRBV4-3 . 15 TGCGCCAGCAGCCAAGTCTACAGCACCTACAATGAGCAGTTCTTC CASSQVYSTYNEQFF
. TRBJ1-1 TRBV6-2/TRBV6-3 . 15 TGTGCCAGCAGCTACCTCAGAGGGCTGAACACTGAAGCTTTCTTT CASSYLRGLNTEAFF
few TRBJ1-2 TRBV5-1 . 17 TGCGCCAGCAGCTTTGGGGCAGGGATAGTAAGGCTGGATGGCTACACCTTC CASSFGAGIVRLDGYTF
. TRBJ1-1 TRBV30 . 13 TGTGCCTGGGAGGGGGAACGGAACACTGAAGCTTTCTTT CAWEGERNTEAFF
many TRBJ1-4 TRBV4-3 . 14 TGCGCCAGCAGCCCAGGACAGAGTAATGAAAAACTGTTTTTT CASSPGQSNEKLFF
. TRBJ1-1 TRBV25-1 . 14 TGTGCCAGCGGCACAGGGTTGGGGAACACTGAAGCTTTCTTT CASGTGLGNTEAFF
. TRBJ2-3 TRBV7-9 . 16 TGTGCCAGCAGCTTAGGTTCTCCTAGCGGCACAGATACGCAGTATTTT CASSLGSPSGTDTQYF
. TRBJ1-3 TRBV7-2 . 14 TGTGCCAGCAGCTTGTGGGAACAGGGAAACACCATATATTTT CASSLWEQGNTIYF
. TRBJ1-2 TRBV20-1 . 12 TGCAGTGCTTCCCGGGGTAAGGACGGCTACACCTTC CSASRGKDGYTF
. TRBJ2-3 TRBV18 TRBD1 14 TGTGCCAGCTCACCAAACAGGGGGCCTGATACGCAGTATTTT CASSPNRGPDTQYF
once TRBJ1-2 TRBV6-5 . 16 TGTGCCAGCAGTTACTCCTTTGCAACTCCAACTATGGCCTACACCTTC CASSYSFATPTMAYTF
. TRBJ2-5 TRBV3-1 . 14 TGTGCCAGCAGCCAAGATCTAGTCCCGGAGACCCAGTACTTC CASSQDLVPETQYF
few TRBJ1-2 TRBV6-6 . 16 TGTGCCACCCTACTTCCTAGTGGCCGTTTAGACTATGGCTACACCTTC CATLLPSGRLDYGYTF
once TRBJ1-2 TRBV4-3 . 14 TGCGCCAGCAGCCAACGGGGTTGGACCTATGGCTACACCTTC CASSQRGWTYGYTF
few TRBJ1-1 TRBV10-3 . 12 TGTGCCATCGGACAGATGAACACTGAAGCTTTCTTT CAIGQMNTEAFF
. TRBJ2-1 TRBV7-6 . 16 TGTGCCAGCAGCTTAATCAAGAGGGGGGATTACAATGAGCAGTTCTTC CASSLIKRGDYNEQFF
. TRBJ2-4 TRBV5-6 . 18 TGTGCCAGCAGCTTACGACTAGATAGTGCGCTAGCCAAAAACATTCAGTACTTC CASSLRLDSALAKNIQYF
. TRBJ2-5 TRBV3-1 . 17 TGTGCCAGCAGCCAAGATTTCAGGGGAGGTTTTGAGGAGACCCAGTACTTC CASSQDFRGGFEETQYF
few TRBJ2-1 TRBV6-5 . 18 TGTGCCAGCAGTTACATGGTGGCGGGGACGAGCTCCTACAATGAGCAGTTCTTC CASSYMVAGTSSYNEQFF
few TRBJ2-5 TRBV4-3 TRBD2 14 TGCGCCAGCAGCCAAGAACTAGCGGGGGGGAACCAGTACTTC CASSQELAGGNQYF
few TRBJ2-7 TRBV27 . 14 TGTGCCAGCAGCTTGGGTGGCAGGGTCTACGAGCAGTACTTC CASSLGGRVYEQYF
. TRBJ2-3 TRBV6-2/TRBV6-3 TRBD2 15 TGTGCCAGCGGATACCTAGCGGGGCCCACAGATACGCAGTATTTT CASGYLAGPTDTQYF
few TRBJ2-2 TRBV5-1 . 14 TGCGCCAGCAGCCCAGGAATGGGGACCGGGGAGCTGTTTTTT CASSPGMGTGELFF
few TRBJ2-2 TRBV4-1 TRBD1 16 TGCGCCAGCAGCCAACGGGACAGCACGAACACCGGGGAGCTGTTTTTT CASSQRDSTNTGELFF
few TRBJ2-5 TRBV5-1 TRBD1 14 TGCGCCAGCAGCTCGGGACAGGGGGTTGGCTCCCAGTACTTC CASSSGQGVGSQYF
few TRBJ2-7 TRBV19 TRBD1 16 TGTGCCAGTAGTCCATCGTACGGGACAGGGGGGTCCGAGCAGTACTTC CASSPSYGTGGSEQYF
few TRBJ1-2 TRBV7-3 TRBD1 14 TGTGCCAGCAGCTTAACGTCAGGGGGTGATGGCTACACCTTC CASSLTSGGDGYTF
. TRBJ2-5 TRBV11-2 . 13 TGTACCAGCAGCTTACAACAGGGAGAGACCCAGTACTTC CTSSLQQGETQYF
. TRBJ2-2 TRBV11-2 . 14 TGTGCCAGCATCCCTCCGGGGGCCTGGAGGGAGCTGTTTTTT CASIPPGAWRELFF
. TRBJ2-2 TRBV5-4 TRBD1 17 TGTGCCAGCAGCCCATTTCAGGGGGCGTTCGACGCCGGGGAGCTGTTTTTT CASSPFQGAFDAGELFF
. TRBJ1-2 TRBV5-6 . 19 TGTGCCAGCAGCTTACCATTATCAAACTTAGGACGGAATAACTATGGCTACACCTTC CASSLPLSNLGRNNYGYTF
few TRBJ2-5 TRBV28 . 16 TGTGCCAGCAGTTTAGCGGGGCCTCCGTACCAAGAGACCCAGTACTTC CASSLAGPPYQETQYF